This paragraph reports one T cell receptor beta chain. This specimen belongs to a study of human CD4 T cells and Enterobacteriaceae. The method was immunoSEQ multiplex PCR; TCRdb's version includes in-frame clones alone and lacks a portion of them. The sample holds about 25,000 clones, 70% to 90% seen once. The CDR3 length is 11 residues. Germline-derived CDR1 and CDR2 are SGHTA and FQGTGA. V was shortened by 4 bases and J by 4 bases, with 5 bases between the two germline ends. The memory gate held CD4+ cells that were not CD45RA+CCR7+CD95- naive cells, over 98% pure. This clonotype originated in a human donor in good health. This chain connects TRBV7-3 to TRBJ2-7; the D is unclear. Sample: memory CD4+ T cells from blood. The CDR3 protein is CASSSKYEQYF. The DNA of the CDR3 is TGTGCCAGCAGCTCCAAATACGAGCAGTACTTC.